The TCR beta chain under discussion was sequenced for a study of blood T cell repertoires in COVID-19. About the study: Collection of acute and convalescent COVID-19 samples took place in the United States, Italy and Spain. PBMCs, B-cell-depleted T cells, or T cells were the source of the cDNA or gDNA that made up the material.

The CDR3 consists of 16 residues. The ends lost 4 bases at V and 0 bases at J; junction bases unmatched: 6. Germline V gene data show CDR1 as SEHNR and CDR2 as FQNEAQ (reference sequence). As handled by the study authors: Estimates of nucleated cell counts were drawn from the amplification of reference gene primers. Sequencing was performed with immunoSEQ multiplex PCR; in TCRdb, only in-frame clones are kept and a portion is missing. The V and J calls and clone size were taken over from that table, and D and trimming were inferred from the DNA. Of 400,000 to 550,000 clones listed, 85% to 90% were seen once; the top ten hold 4.3%.

Material: peripheral blood. The origin of this receptor is a woman under 40 with acute or convalescent COVID-19. The chain carries TRBV7-9 and TRBJ2-3; TRBD2 matches at 8 bases. The CDR3 nucleotides are TGTGCCAGCAGCTCCTCACTAGCGGCTAGCACAGATACGCAGTATTTT. It codes for CASSSSLAASTDTQYF.